A selection of T cell receptor beta chains follows, all from one sample in a study of cytomegalovirus exposure and HLA in healthy donors. Method: immunoSEQ multiplex PCR; TCRdb's copy keeps in-frame clones and lacks some. The sample comprises about 65,000 clones, about 91% of which are singletons, and 1.3% rests with the top ten. The sample comprised PBMCs. These receptors all stem from a woman aged 18-29 years in good health and CMV-seronegative. Each CDR3 is given without its conserved first and last residue. Each record gives: V gene, D gene, CDR3 protein. A D gene is named only where the DNA matches it firmly.

TRBV25-1	-	ASSDPPTGETQY
TRBV18	-	ASSPPGVSTEAF
TRBV19	TRBD2	ASSRGLARRTGELF
TRBV28	-	ASSSGRNQPQH
TRBV19	-	ASSPPGASYNEQF
TRBV2	TRBD2	ASTRASGSYNEQF
TRBV10-3	-	AITGFREDEQF
TRBV27	-	ASSFSGRNEQF
TRBV19	-	ASSFSDSYGYT
TRBV28	TRBD1	ASSPMTGKANTIY
TRBV14	TRBD1	ASSSQGAGELF
TRBV19	-	ASSTTGPEAF
TRBV11-3	-	ASSFLSYSNQPQH
TRBV7-9	TRBD1	ASSPRGGQGVYGYT
TRBV11-1	-	ASSPWGGETQETQY
TRBV29-1	TRBD2	SVVHPTSGTPNEQF
TRBV19	-	ASSGIRAVGNQPQH
TRBV5-1	TRBD2	ASSLALSGGALPLYNEQF
TRBV10-3	TRBD1	ATSTGGDTEAF
TRBV11-2	-	ASSPQETQY
TRBV28	TRBD1	ASSQPGTGSYEQY
TRBV4-1	-	ASSQDPSGDGGRQY
TRBV27	-	ASSAGGYYGYT
TRBV4-1	-	ASSQTPGTRSGELF
TRBV4-1	-	ASSQAGTPNYGYT
TRBV7-6	-	ASSLYVGGKNSPLH
TRBV7-9	-	ASSLDGGGGYT
TRBV29-1	-	SVIGAGGNTIY
TRBV4-3	-	ASSQDGARGYNEQF